This record looks at one TCR beta chain sequence and its context. The sample comes from a study of T cell changes during pregnancy in multiple sclerosis. Assay used: immunoSEQ multiplex PCR; TCRdb lists only in-frame clones, some missing. Here the sample spans about 87,000 clones, about 93% being singletons. The CDR3 has 15 residues. Germline-derived CDR1 and CDR2 are MGHRA and YSYEKL. The V and J ends lost 3 bases and 3 bases, in that order; junction bases with no gene match: 8. This receptor was obtained from a female donor in good health, enrolled as a control in a pregnancy study. The sequences come from peripheral blood, collected in the third trimester of pregnancy. The gene calls are TRBV4-1 and TRBJ2-7; 7 bases fit TRBD1. The DNA of the CDR3 is TGCGCCAGCAGCCAGAGTACAGGGGTGGGCTACGAGCAGTACTTC. It yields the protein CASSQSTGVGYEQYF.